This entry lists 5 T cell receptor beta chains sequenced from one sample in a study of radiotherapy plus CTLA-4 blockade in lung cancer. The assay was immunoSEQ multiplex PCR, and TCRdb's table has in-frame clones only and misses some. This sample has 75,000 or so clones, with about 80% found just once. The specimen was peripheral blood, collected from a patient treated with radiotherapy plus ipilimumab. The receptors were gathered from a human donor with non-small cell lung cancer who had a complete response to radiotherapy plus ipilimumab.

This clone was observed a handful of times. The chain joins TRBV18 to TRBJ1-5, with no clear D. Per the germline V gene, CDR1 is KGHSH and CDR2 is LQKENI. Trimming took off 2 bases at V and 6 bases at J, with 11 bases between the two ends. The CDR3 sequence is 14 residues long. The CDR3 region is CASSPGPHAQPQHF. CDR3 DNA: TGTGCCAGCTCACCAGGACCCCACGCTCAGCCCCAGCATTTT.

The chain links TRBV6-6 to TRBJ2-1; 9 bases are a match to TRBD1. CDR1 MNHNY and CDR2 SVGAGI come from the germline V gene (reference sequence). The V gene end was trimmed by 2 bases and the J gene end by 7 bases; junction bases not matched to a gene: 3. The CDR3 loop spans 14 amino acids. The CDR3 DNA sequence: TGTGCCAGCAGTTACGGGACAGGGCGAAATGAGCAGTTCTTC. Amino acids: CASSYGTGRNEQFF.

J is TRBJ1-5 and V is TRBV7-2; D ambiguous. CDR3 size: 15 residues. The ends were cut back, 1 base at V and 1 base at J, with 8 bases in the middle. CDR1 and CDR2 (germline): SGHTA, FQGNSA. CDR3 coding DNA: TGTGCCAGCAGCTTAGGGGGTGGAAGCAATCAGCCCCAGCATTTT. Protein sequence: CASSLGGGSNQPQHF.

The CDR3 coding sequence is TGTGCCACCAGCAAAGGTGGTGGGGGGGACTACAATGAGCAGTTCTTC. It encodes CATSKGGGGDYNEQFF. J is TRBJ2-1 and V is TRBV15; TRBD2 matches at 7 bases. This CDR3 contains 16 residues. With 4 bases clipped from V and 3 bases from J, the junction kept 9 bases outside the gene matches. Germline V gene data show CDR1 as LNHNV and CDR2 as YYDKDF (reference sequence). Looking up the rest from reference TRBV15 and TRBJ2-1 gives the full variable domain: DAMVIQNPRYQVTQFGKPVTLSCSQTLNHNVMYWYQQKSSQAPKLLFHYYDKDFNNEADTPDNFQSRRPNTSFCFLDIRSPGLGDTAMYLCATSKGGGGDYNEQFFGPGTRLTVL.

The V call is TRBV7-9, the J call TRBJ2-2; D not resolved. Germline CDR1 is SEHNR and CDR2 is FQNEAQ (reference sequence). This CDR3 contains 12 residues. V lost 6 bases, J lost 5 bases, and 7 bases lay in between. The CDR3 sequence: CASRPGTGELFF. As DNA, the CDR3 is TGTGCCAGCAGGCCCGGGACCGGGGAGCTGTTTTTT.